Below are 30 T cell receptor beta chains sequenced from a single sample in a study of CD8 T cells in ankylosing spondylitis. Their specific antigens are unknown. Study outcomes and limitations: Made up of eight or nine highly homologous variants, a TCR beta motif appeared characteristic of ankylosing spondylitis blood.

TCRdb re-derived calls from the 5' RACE reads in MiXCR, one entry per CDR3 protein. The repertoire has approximately 400,000 distinct CDR3 sequences, roughly a sixth of them found once; the top ten carry 1%. Sequencing input: blood, either unsorted or a sorted T cell fraction (not recorded which). All receptors come from a male donor with ankylosing spondylitis.

The chain combines TRBV7-9 with TRBJ1-2, with D unclear. The CDR3 covers 16 residues. V was shortened by 5 bases and J by 0 bases, with 16 bases between the two germline ends. Germline V CDR1 and CDR2: SEHNR, FQNEAQ (reference sequence). The CDR3 here is CASSPVRDLANYGYTF. In nucleotides, the CDR3 is TGTGCCAGCAGCCCCGTGAGGGATCTGGCTAACTATGGCTACACCTTC.

The chain employs TRBV6-2 or TRBV6-3 and TRBJ1-1, with D unclear. The CDR3 runs to 13 residues. The germline gives CDR1 MNHEY, CDR2 SVGEGT. V lost 6 bases and J 4 bases, leaving 12 bases between the germline ends. The CDR3 loop is CASRLRPVTEAFF. The DNA of the CDR3 is TGTGCCAGCAGACTCCGACCAGTCACTGAAGCTTTCTTT.

The chain recombines TRBV20-1 with TRBJ2-2; D perhaps matches TRBD2 (7 bases). Between the trimmed V and J ends, which lost 2 bases and 2 bases, there was a span of 15 bases. There are 16 residues in the CDR3. Per the germline V gene, CDR1 is DFQATT and CDR2 is SNEGSKA (reference sequence). The DNA of the CDR3 is TGCAGTGCTAGACCAGCGGGACAAGCTAACACCGGGGAGCTGTTTTTT. Amino acid sequence: CSARPAGQANTGELFF.

Only a few counts were recorded for this clonotype. The chain employs TRBV20-1 and TRBJ2-1; maybe TRBD2 (6 bases). V was shortened by 1 base and J by 3 bases, with 22 bases between the two germline ends. This CDR3 is 18 amino acids long. The germline V gene has CDR1 DFQATT and CDR2 SNEGSKA (reference sequence). CDR3 nucleotide sequence: TGCAGTGCTAGAGGCCTCAGAGTGGGGCGGGAATTCTACAATGAGCAGTTCTTC. Translating it yields CSARGLRVGREFYNEQFF.

This clonotype was recorded at least ten times. The chain combines TRBV5-1 with TRBJ2-1, with D possibly called TRBD1 or TRBD2 (6 bases each). Germline values: CDR1 SGHRS, CDR2 YFSETQ. Trimming left V 3 bases short and J 0 bases short, with 10 bases between. The CDR3 spans 15 residues. The CDR3 spells CASSSEGGSYNEQFF. In DNA form, the CDR3 reads TGCGCCAGCAGCTCGGAGGGGGGCTCCTACAATGAGCAGTTCTTC.

The CDR3 DNA follows: TGCGCCAGCAGCCAAGAGGTGGGGTCGCGGAATGGGGAACTGTTTTTT. Translating it yields CASSQEVGSRNGELFF. This chain links TRBV4-1 with TRBJ1-4; D is unclear. The CDR3 consists of 16 residues. The V end was cut by 0 bases, the J end by 12 bases, with 20 bases between. Per the germline V gene, CDR1 is MGHRA and CDR2 is YSYEKL.

The table lists this clonotype with many counts. This sequence joins TRBV7-8 and TRBJ1-1, with D hard to call. Germline V gives CDR1 SGHVS, CDR2 FQNEAQ. V was pared by 2 bases and J by 7 bases, with 11 bases between. The CDR3 loop spans 13 amino acids. The CDR3 coding sequence is TGTGCCAGCAGCTTAAAAGGCGCCCGTGAAGCTTTCTTT. Its translation is CASSLKGAREAFF.

This clonotype came up a few times. This chain links TRBV15 with TRBJ1-5; D is unclear. Germline CDR1 and CDR2: LNHNV and YYDKDF (reference sequence). This CDR3 has 13 residues. V lost 0 bases and J 8 bases, leaving 8 bases between the germline ends. CDR3 sequence: CATSRDRTEPQHF. Here the CDR3 DNA reads TGTGCCACCAGCAGAGACAGGACGGAGCCCCAGCATTTT.

This clonotype appeared a few times. Germline and junction disagree at one end, which may indicate a read error. V gene TRBV11-2 combines with J gene TRBJ2-7; 7 bases agree with TRBD1. Germline V gene data show CDR1 as SGHAT and CDR2 as FQNNGV. The CDR3 loop spans 13 amino acids. As DNA, the CDR3 is TGTGCCAGCAGCTTCGCAAAGACAGGGCCGGTTAACTTC. Translating it yields CASSFAKTGPVNF.

V usage is TRBV6-1 and J usage is TRBJ2-3, with TRBD1 as a possible D gene (6 bases). The CDR3 is made up of 14 amino acids. V was pared by 6 bases and J by 2 bases, with 12 bases between. Germline values: CDR1 MNHNS, CDR2 SASEGT. CDR3 nucleotides: TGTGCCAGCAGGGCAGGGGTTTCCACAGATACGCAGTATTTT. This translates into CASRAGVSTDTQYF.

The chain employs TRBV20-1 and TRBJ2-3, with 12 bases lining up with TRBD2. V shed 5 bases, J shed 7 bases, and the junction held 13 bases outside the gene matches. The germline CDR1 and CDR2 sequences are DFQATT and SNEGSKA (reference sequence). The CDR3 runs to 16 residues. The chain's CDR3 is CSAGPASGGAYNTQYF. In DNA, the CDR3 is TGCAGTGCTGGCCCCGCTAGCGGGGGGGCTTACAATACGCAGTATTTT.

The chain links TRBV12-3 or TRBV12-4 to TRBJ1-1; 8 bases agree with TRBD1. The CDR3 spans 15 residues. V was clipped by 6 bases and J by 5 bases; unmatched bases: 11. CDR3 protein: CASRRGQGDGTEAFF. The CDR3 DNA sequence: TGTGCCAGCAGACGCGGACAGGGCGATGGAACTGAAGCTTTCTTT.

This clonotype has just a few counts. The J gene is TRBJ2-1, the V gene TRBV7-3; D is unresolved. From germline, CDR1 is SGHTA and CDR2 FQGTGA. V was cut by 4 bases and J by 10 bases, with 8 bases left in between. CDR3 length equals 11 residues. Here the CDR3 reads CASSSAKEQFF. CDR3 sequence (DNA): TGTGCCAGCAGCTCCGCTAAGGAGCAGTTCTTC.

V gene TRBV20-1 combines with J gene TRBJ1-4, with 7 positions matching TRBD1. The germline V gene has CDR1 DFQATT and CDR2 SNEGSKA (reference sequence). V lost 4 bases to trimming and J lost 0 bases; unmatched junction nucleotides: 5. The CDR3 sequence is 15 residues long. CDR3 loop: CSATKGTATNEKLFF. CDR3 DNA: TGCAGTGCTACCAAAGGGACAGCAACTAATGAAAAACTGTTTTTT.

V gene TRBV14 combines with J gene TRBJ2-1; 11 nucleotides align to TRBD2. The germline V gene encodes CDR1 SGHDN and CDR2 FVKESK. The CDR3 extends over 15 amino acids. V shed 4 bases, J shed 8 bases, and the junction held 7 bases outside the gene matches. The chain's CDR3 is CASSRELAGVYEQFF. CDR3 DNA: TGTGCCAGCAGCCGCGAACTAGCGGGAGTCTATGAGCAGTTCTTC.

This clonotype was counted only a few times. This chain joins TRBV27 and TRBJ1-1, with TRBD1 as a possible D gene (6 bases). V shed 6 bases and J shed 4 bases, with 12 bases lying between them. From germline, CDR1 is MNHEY and CDR2 SMNVEV (reference sequence). The CDR3 is 13 residues long. The CDR3 protein is CASSKGQFTEAFF. The CDR3 DNA follows: TGTGCCAGCAGCAAAGGACAGTTCACTGAAGCTTTCTTT.

V and J are TRBV7-9 and TRBJ1-5; D is unclear. The germline V gene has CDR1 SEHNR and CDR2 FQNEAQ (reference sequence). The CDR3 contains 12 residues. Trimming pared 5 bases from V and 5 bases from J, leaving 7 bases between. The DNA of the CDR3 is TGTGCCAGCAGCAACACTGATCAGCCCCAGCATTTT. Translated, it gives CASSNTDQPQHF.

The chain joins TRBV2 to TRBJ2-1, with 13 nucleotides matching TRBD2. Trimming at V came to 4 bases and at J to 6 bases, leaving 9 bases not matched to a gene. Germline V gene data show CDR1 as SNHLY and CDR2 as FYNNEI. The CDR3 has 17 residues. The CDR3 sequence: CASSGGLAGTVTNEQFF. The CDR3, as DNA: TGTGCCAGCAGTGGGGGACTAGCGGGAACAGTTACCAATGAGCAGTTCTTC.

Only a few counts were recorded for this clonotype. This sequence joins TRBV15 and TRBJ2-5; TRBD2 matches at 8 bases. V was pared by 8 bases and J by 2 bases, with 4 bases of the junction left unmatched. The CDR3 loop spans 13 amino acids. Germline V gives CDR1 LNHNV, CDR2 YYDKDF (reference sequence). CDR3 in amino acids: CATAGGIQETQYF. CDR3 DNA: TGTGCCACCGCGGGAGGAATTCAAGAGACCCAGTACTTC.

This clonotype was seen only a few times. The chain carries TRBV28 and TRBJ2-7, with a possible D match to TRBD2 (5 bases). The CDR3 runs to 13 residues. From germline, CDR1 is MDHEN and CDR2 SYDVKM. The V end was cut by 3 bases, the J end by 4 bases, with 10 bases between. CDR3 sequence: CASSLRVGYEQYF. CDR3 nucleotide sequence: TGTGCCAGCAGTTTGAGGGTAGGGTACGAGCAGTACTTC.

The chain has TRBV7-2 and TRBJ2-3; D remains unclear. The CDR3 has 12 residues. CDR1 and CDR2 (germline): SGHTA, FQGNSA. Trimming stripped 5 bases from V and 6 bases from J, with 9 bases between. The CDR3 region has the DNA TGTGCCAGCAGCGCATATGGGGATACGCAGTATTTT. Encoded protein: CASSAYGDTQYF.

This clonotype was recorded a few times. The chain employs TRBV7-6 and TRBJ1-4, with D possibly being TRBD1 (6 bases). V shed 5 bases and J shed 12 bases, with 28 bases lying between them. Germline CDR1 is SGHVS and CDR2 is FNYEAQ. This CDR3 has 17 amino acids. The CDR3 is CASSLGGRTVGHGELFF. As DNA, the CDR3 is TGTGCCAGCAGCCTAGGAGGGAGGACAGTAGGCCACGGGGAACTGTTTTTT.

This clonotype was recorded a few times. The chain couples TRBV3-1 to TRBJ1-2, with D possibly being TRBD1 (6 bases). CDR1 is LGHDT and CDR2 is YNNKEL in the germline V gene (reference sequence). The CDR3 is 16 residues long. V gave up 0 bases and J gave up 8 bases, with 19 bases separating them. In DNA form, the CDR3 reads TGTGCCAGCAGCCAAGATAAAGGACGGGGGGCTGGAGGCTACACCTTC. Its translation is CASSQDKGRGAGGYTF.

The V and J genes are TRBV20-1 and TRBJ1-2; D call uncertain. Germline lookup yields CDR1 DFQATT and CDR2 SNEGSKA (reference sequence). There are 10 residues in the CDR3. Trimming shortened V by 5 bases and J by 7 bases, and 8 bases separated the two germline ends. CDR3 region: CSAPAGGYTF. CDR3 nucleotides: TGCAGTGCTCCCGCGGGTGGCTACACCTTC.

The J gene is TRBJ2-3, the V gene TRBV7-2; TRBD2 agrees at 7 bases. Germline trimming cut 1 base from V and 10 bases from J; bases unmatched to any gene: 5. This CDR3 is 13 amino acids long. Germline V gene sequence: CDR1 SGHTA, CDR2 FQGNSA. The CDR3 region is CASSLDGGGPQYF. CDR3 coding DNA: TGTGCCAGCAGCTTAGATGGGGGAGGGCCGCAGTATTTT. Using reference TRBV7-2 and TRBJ2-3 for the parts outside the CDR3, the full variable domain is GAGVSQSPSNKVTEKGKDVELRCDPISGHTALYWYRQSLGQGLEFLIYFQGNSAPDKSGLPSDRFSAERTGGSVSTLTIQRTQQEDSAVYLCASSLDGGGPQYFGPGTRLTVL.

This clonotype was seen a handful of times. The chain uses TRBV6-5 and TRBJ1-5; 7 bases map to TRBD1. Germline V lookup: CDR1 MNHEY, CDR2 SVGAGI. The CDR3 spans 14 residues. The V segment lost 7 bases and the J segment 8 bases; nucleotides outside the gene matches: 11. CDR3 coding DNA: TGTGCCAGCATTTTAACAGGGGCCGTCGAGCCCCAGCATTTT. Translating gives CASILTGAVEPQHF.

Only a few counts were recorded for this clonotype. The chain employs TRBV3-1 and TRBJ2-1; D gene unclear. CDR3 length equals 13 residues. The V and J ends lost 3 bases and 4 bases respectively, with 7 bases between them. Germline loops: CDR1 LGHDT, CDR2 YNNKEL (reference sequence). CDR3 residues: CASSQLQYNEQFF. The CDR3 DNA reads TGTGCCAGCAGCCAGCTTCAGTACAATGAGCAGTTCTTC.

The rearrangement uses TRBV7-9 and TRBJ1-1; D not certain. Trimming took off 1 base at V and 0 bases at J, with 9 bases between the two ends. The CDR3 is 15 amino acids. The germline V gene encodes CDR1 SEHNR and CDR2 FQNEAQ (reference sequence). The DNA of the CDR3 is TGTGCCAGCAGCTTAGAAGTCTTTATGAACACTGAAGCTTTCTTT. Its translation is CASSLEVFMNTEAFF.

This clonotype was counted a few times. The CDR3: CATAVSQETQYF. In DNA form, the CDR3 reads TGTGCCACCGCTGTTTCCCAAGAGACCCAGTACTTC. This chain links TRBV2 with TRBJ2-5; D is unresolved. The CDR3 is made up of 12 amino acids. The V and J ends lost 10 bases and 1 base respectively, with 10 bases between them. The germline V gene has CDR1 SNHLY and CDR2 FYNNEI.

In this sample, this clonotype turned up a few times. The chain carries TRBV11-1 and TRBJ2-6; 9 bases match TRBD1. In germline, CDR1 is SGHAT, CDR2 FQDESV (reference sequence). There are 19 residues in the CDR3. Trimming removed 5 bases from V and 0 bases from J; junction bases left unmatched: 11. CDR3: CASSGWDRETYSGANVLTF. The CDR3 DNA sequence: TGTGCCAGCAGCGGTTGGGACAGGGAAACCTACTCTGGGGCCAACGTCCTGACTTTC. Filled out from reference TRBV11-1 and TRBJ2-6, the complete variable domain reads EAEVAQSPRYKITEKSQAVAFWCDPISGHATLYWYRQILGQGPELLVQFQDESVVDDSQLPKDRFSAERLKGVDSTLKIQPAELGDSAMYLCASSGWDRETYSGANVLTFGAGSRLTVL.